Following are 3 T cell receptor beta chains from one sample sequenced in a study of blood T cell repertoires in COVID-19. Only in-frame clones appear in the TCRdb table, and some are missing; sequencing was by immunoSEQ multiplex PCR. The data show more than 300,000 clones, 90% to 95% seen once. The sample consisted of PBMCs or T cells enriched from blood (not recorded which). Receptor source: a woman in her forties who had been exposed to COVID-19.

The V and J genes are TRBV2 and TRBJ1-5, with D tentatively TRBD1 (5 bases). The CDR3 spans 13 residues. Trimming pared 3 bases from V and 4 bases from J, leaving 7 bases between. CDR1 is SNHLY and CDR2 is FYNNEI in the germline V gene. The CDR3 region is CASSEGGNQPQHF. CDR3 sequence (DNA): TGTGCCAGCAGTGAGGGGGGAAATCAGCCCCAGCATTTT.

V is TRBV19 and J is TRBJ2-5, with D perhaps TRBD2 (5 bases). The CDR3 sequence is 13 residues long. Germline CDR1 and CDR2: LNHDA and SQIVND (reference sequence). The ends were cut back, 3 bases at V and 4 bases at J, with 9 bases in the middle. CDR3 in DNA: TGTGCCAGTAGTATTTTAGCGCGAGAGACCCAGTACTTC. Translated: CASSILARETQYF.

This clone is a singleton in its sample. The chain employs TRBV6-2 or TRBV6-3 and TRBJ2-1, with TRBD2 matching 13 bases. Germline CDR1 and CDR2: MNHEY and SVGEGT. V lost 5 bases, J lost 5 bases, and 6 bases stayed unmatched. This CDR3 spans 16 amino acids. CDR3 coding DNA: TGTGCCAGCAGTCACTTCGGGACTAGCGGGAACAATGAGCAGTTCTTC. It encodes CASSHFGTSGNNEQFF.